Below, one T cell receptor (beta chain) is given with its context. What it binds is unknown. The sort gate was single viable CD3+CD4+CD8-CD45RO+ cells for memory CD4+ T cells. Assay used: immunoSEQ multiplex PCR; TCRdb lists only in-frame clones, some missing. The data contain 45,000 to 60,000 clones, around 78% of them singletons. The sample comes from a study of memory CD4+ T cells and cytomegalovirus serostatus. Study information: Healthy Belgian adult donors included fewer than 10 CMV-positive and about two dozen CMV-negative people. Study-wide results and caveats: Of roughly 180 reported CMV TCRbeta sequences, 55 to 80 were found in memory CD4+ repertoires.

The sample consisted of memory CD4+ T cells from blood. The sequence was collected from an adult in good health and CMV-seronegative.

DNA for the CDR3: TGTGCCAGCAGCGAACTTGGTGGCAGGGCCTACGAGCAGTACTTC. Translating gives CASSELGGRAYEQYF. The chain couples TRBV27 to TRBJ2-7, with D perhaps TRBD1 (5 bases). Germline V gene data show CDR1 as MNHEY and CDR2 as SMNVEV (reference sequence). V was trimmed by 6 bases and J by 2 bases, leaving 17 bases between them. The CDR3 is made up of 15 amino acids.